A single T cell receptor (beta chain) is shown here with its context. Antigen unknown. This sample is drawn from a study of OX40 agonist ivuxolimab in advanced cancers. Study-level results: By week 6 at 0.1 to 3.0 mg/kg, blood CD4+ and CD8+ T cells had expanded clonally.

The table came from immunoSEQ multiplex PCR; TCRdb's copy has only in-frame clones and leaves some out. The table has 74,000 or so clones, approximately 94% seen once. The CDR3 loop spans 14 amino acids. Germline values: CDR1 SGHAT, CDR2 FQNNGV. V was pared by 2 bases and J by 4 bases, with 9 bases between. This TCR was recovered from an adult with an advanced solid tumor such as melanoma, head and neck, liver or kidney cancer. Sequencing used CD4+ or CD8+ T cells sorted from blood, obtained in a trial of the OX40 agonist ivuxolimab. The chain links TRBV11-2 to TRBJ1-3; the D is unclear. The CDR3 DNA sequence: TGTGCCAGCAGCTTATGGACGGACGGAAACACCATATATTTT. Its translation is CASSLWTDGNTIYF.